This entry is about one T cell receptor beta chain. Its specificity is unknown. The sample is drawn from a study of shared clonotypes between healthy human individuals. About the research overall: In total, the donors were a couple of women and a few men aged 18 to 49. Broader study findings: The study sampled only blood, and tissue repertoires likely differ. The donor pool, a small one, limited the genetic and exposure-history diversity represented.

V was shortened by 8 bases and J by 6 bases, with 11 bases between the two germline ends. Germline CDR1 WSHSY, CDR2 SAAADI. CDR3 size: 12 residues. The authors distributed each subset's genomic DNA evenly over several immunoSEQ plates. Generated by immunoSEQ multiplex PCR, the TCRdb table keeps only in-frame clones and is missing some. The table lists 470,000 or so clones, 81% of them singletons, with roughly 13% in the top ten. Sequences were obtained from PBMCs. The chain uses TRBV10-2 and TRBJ2-1; D not resolved. This clonotype was obtained from a woman in her forties in good health. Some clones in this sample may be carry-over from other donors' samples. The CDR3 DNA reads TGCGCCAGCGAGGCGTTCGGCAATGAGCAGTTCTTC. It encodes CASEAFGNEQFF.